This TCR beta chain was identified in a study of T cells expressing NK-cell markers. In germline, CDR1 is MGHDK, CDR2 SYGVNS. The CDR3 length is 15 residues. This clonotype is large by frequency. For each CDR3 protein, TCRdb gives one entry from its re-call of the 5' RACE reads, without DNA. The listing records over 600 distinct CDR3 sequences. Sample: blood T cells: a sorted CD56 or NKG2C T cell subset, CD4+ or CD8+ T cells, or bulk PBMC T cells (not recorded which). This rearrangement joins TRBV25-1 to TRBJ2-7; TCRdb's assignment of TRBD2 cannot be checked, as there is no DNA. This sequence originates from a woman between 18 and 70 years old in good health. The chain's CDR3 is CASSGSGALADEQYF.